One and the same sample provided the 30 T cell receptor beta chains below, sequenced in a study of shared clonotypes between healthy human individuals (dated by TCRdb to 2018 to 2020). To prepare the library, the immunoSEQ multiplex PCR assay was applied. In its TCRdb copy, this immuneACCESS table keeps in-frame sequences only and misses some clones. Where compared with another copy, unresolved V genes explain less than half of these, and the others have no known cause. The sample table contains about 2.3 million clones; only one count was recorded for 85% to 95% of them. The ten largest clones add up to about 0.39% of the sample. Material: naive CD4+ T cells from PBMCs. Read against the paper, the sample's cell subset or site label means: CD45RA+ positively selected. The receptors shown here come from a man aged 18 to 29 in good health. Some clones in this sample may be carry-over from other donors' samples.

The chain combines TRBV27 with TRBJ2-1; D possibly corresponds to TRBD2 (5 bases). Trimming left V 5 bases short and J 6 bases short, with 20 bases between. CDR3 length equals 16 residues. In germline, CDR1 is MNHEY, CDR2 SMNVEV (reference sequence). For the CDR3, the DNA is TGTGCCAGCAGTCATCATGCTCGCGGGCCTCCCAATGAGCAGTTCTTC. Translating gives CASSHHARGPPNEQFF.

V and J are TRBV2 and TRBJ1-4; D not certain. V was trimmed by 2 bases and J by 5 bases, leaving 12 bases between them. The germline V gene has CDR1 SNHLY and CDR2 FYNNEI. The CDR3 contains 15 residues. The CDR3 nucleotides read TGTGCCAGCAGTGAACCCGCCCGACTAAATGAAAAACTGTTTTTT. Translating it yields CASSEPARLNEKLFF.

The CDR3 region is CASIVYRGTGELFF. The CDR3 nucleotides are TGTGCCAGCATTGTTTACAGGGGCACCGGGGAGCTGTTTTTT. This rearrangement joins TRBV2 to TRBJ2-2, with 7 bases matching TRBD1. This CDR3 is 14 amino acids long. V dropped 7 bases and J dropped 4; count of bases not matched to a gene: 6. The V gene's germline CDR1 is SNHLY and CDR2 FYNNEI.

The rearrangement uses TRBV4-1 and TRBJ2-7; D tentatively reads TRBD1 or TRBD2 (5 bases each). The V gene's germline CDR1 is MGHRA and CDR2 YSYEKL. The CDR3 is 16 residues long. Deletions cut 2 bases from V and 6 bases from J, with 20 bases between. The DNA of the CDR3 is TGCGCCAGCAGCCAATACGTCGAGGGGAGTTATGGCGAGCAGTACTTC. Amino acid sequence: CASSQYVEGSYGEQYF.

CDR3 sequence reads: CASTSTPTNYGYTF. CDR3 sequence (DNA): TGTGCCAGCACTTCGACACCTACTAACTATGGCTACACCTTC. The rearrangement uses TRBV6-1 and TRBJ1-2; D is uncertain. The CDR3 is 14 amino acids. Trimming removed 7 bases from V and 0 bases from J, with 12 bases in between. Per the germline V gene, CDR1 is MNHNS and CDR2 is SASEGT.

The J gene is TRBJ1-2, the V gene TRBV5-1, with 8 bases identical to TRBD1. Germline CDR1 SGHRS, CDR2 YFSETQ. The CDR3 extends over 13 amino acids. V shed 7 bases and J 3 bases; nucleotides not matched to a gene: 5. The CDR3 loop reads CASGTGGDYGYTF. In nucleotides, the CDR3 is TGCGCCAGCGGAACAGGGGGGGACTATGGCTACACCTTC.

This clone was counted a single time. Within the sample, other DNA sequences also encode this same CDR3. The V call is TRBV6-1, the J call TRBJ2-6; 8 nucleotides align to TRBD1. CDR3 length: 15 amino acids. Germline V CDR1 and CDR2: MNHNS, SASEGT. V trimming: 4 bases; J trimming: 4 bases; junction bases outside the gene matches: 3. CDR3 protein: CASSGQGPGANVLTF. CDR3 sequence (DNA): TGTGCCAGCAGTGGACAGGGGCCGGGGGCCAACGTCCTGACTTTC.

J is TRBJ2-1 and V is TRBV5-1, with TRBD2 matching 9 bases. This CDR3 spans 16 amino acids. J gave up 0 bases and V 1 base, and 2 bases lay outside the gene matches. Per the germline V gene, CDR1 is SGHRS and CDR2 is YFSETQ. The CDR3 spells CASSLLAGNSYNEQFF. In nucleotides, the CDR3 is TGCGCCAGCAGCTTGCTAGCGGGGAACTCCTACAATGAGCAGTTCTTC.

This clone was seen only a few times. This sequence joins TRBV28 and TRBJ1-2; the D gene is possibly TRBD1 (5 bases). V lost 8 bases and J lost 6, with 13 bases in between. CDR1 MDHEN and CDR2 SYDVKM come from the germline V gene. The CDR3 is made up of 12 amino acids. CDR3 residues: CASRQGVHGYTF. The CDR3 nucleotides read TGTGCCAGCCGCCAGGGCGTGCATGGCTACACCTTC.

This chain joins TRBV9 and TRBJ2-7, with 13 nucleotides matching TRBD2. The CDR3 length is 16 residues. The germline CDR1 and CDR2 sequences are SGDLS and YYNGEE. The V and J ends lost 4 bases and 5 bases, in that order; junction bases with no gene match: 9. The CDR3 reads CASSPRLAGGYHEQYF. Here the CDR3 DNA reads TGTGCCAGCAGCCCGAGACTAGCGGGAGGATATCACGAGCAGTACTTC.

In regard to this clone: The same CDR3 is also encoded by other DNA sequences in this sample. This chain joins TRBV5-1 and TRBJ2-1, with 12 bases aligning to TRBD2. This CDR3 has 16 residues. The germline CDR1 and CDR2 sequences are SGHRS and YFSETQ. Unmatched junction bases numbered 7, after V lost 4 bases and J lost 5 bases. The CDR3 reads CASSPIRLAGDNEQFF. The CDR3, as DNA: TGCGCCAGCAGCCCAATAAGACTAGCGGGAGACAATGAGCAGTTCTTC.

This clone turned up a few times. In nucleotides, the CDR3 is TGTGCCAGCAGTGATGTCATGACGAACACTGAAGCTTTCTTT. Its translation is CASSDVMTNTEAFF. The chain couples TRBV2 to TRBJ1-1; D unresolved. From germline, CDR1 is SNHLY and CDR2 FYNNEI. This CDR3 comprises 14 residues. Trimming removed 3 bases at V and 1 base at J, with 9 bases between.

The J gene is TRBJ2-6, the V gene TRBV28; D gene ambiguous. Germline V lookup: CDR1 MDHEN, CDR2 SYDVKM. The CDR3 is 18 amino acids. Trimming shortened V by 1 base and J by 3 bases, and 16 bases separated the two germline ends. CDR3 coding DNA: TGTGCCAGCAGTTTATCCCCCACTCGGGCAAGTGGGGCCAACGTCCTGACTTTC. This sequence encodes CASSLSPTRASGANVLTF.

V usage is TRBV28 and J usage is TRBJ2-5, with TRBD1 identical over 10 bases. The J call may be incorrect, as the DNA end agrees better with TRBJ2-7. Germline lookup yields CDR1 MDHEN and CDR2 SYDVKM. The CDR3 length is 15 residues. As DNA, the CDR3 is TGTGCCAGCAGTCCCTACCGACAGGGGGCCAACGAGCAGTACTTC. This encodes CASSPYRQGANEQYF.

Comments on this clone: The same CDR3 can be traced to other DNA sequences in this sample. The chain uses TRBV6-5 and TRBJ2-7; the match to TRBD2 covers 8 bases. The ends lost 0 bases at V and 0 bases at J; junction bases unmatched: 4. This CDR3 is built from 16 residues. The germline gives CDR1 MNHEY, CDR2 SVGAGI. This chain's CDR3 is CASSYSVAGGSYEQYF. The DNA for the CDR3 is TGTGCCAGCAGTTACTCGGTGGCGGGAGGCTCCTACGAGCAGTACTTC.

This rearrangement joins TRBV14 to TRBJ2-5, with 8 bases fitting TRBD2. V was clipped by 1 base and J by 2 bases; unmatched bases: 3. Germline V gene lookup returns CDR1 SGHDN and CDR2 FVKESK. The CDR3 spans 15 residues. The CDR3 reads CASSQGASGQETQYF. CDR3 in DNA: TGTGCCAGCAGCCAAGGGGCTAGCGGGCAAGAGACCCAGTACTTC. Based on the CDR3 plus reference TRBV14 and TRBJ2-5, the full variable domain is EAGVTQFPSHSVIEKGQTVTLRCDPISGHDNLYWYRRVMGKEIKFLLHFVKESKQDESGMPNNRFLAERTGGTYSTLKVQPAELEDSGVYFCASSQGASGQETQYFGPGTRLLVL.

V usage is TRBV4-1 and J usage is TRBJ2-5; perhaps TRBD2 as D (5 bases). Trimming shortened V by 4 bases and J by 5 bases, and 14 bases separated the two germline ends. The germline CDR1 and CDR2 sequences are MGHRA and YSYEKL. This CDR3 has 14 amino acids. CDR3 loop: CASSRLSAAETQYF. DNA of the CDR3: TGCGCCAGCAGCCGCCTTTCAGCGGCCGAGACCCAGTACTTC.

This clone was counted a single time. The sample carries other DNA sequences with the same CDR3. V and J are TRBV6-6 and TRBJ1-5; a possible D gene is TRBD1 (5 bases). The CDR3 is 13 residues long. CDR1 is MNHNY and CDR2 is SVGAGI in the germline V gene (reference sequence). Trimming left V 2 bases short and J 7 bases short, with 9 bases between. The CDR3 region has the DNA TGTGCCAGCAGTTACAGGGGCGGGCAGCCCCAGCATTTT. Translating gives CASSYRGGQPQHF.

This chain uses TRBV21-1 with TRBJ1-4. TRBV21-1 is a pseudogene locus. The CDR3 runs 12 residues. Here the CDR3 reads CASSKVGEKLFF. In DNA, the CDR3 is TGTGCCAGCAGCAAAGTAGGGGAAAAACTGTTTTTT.

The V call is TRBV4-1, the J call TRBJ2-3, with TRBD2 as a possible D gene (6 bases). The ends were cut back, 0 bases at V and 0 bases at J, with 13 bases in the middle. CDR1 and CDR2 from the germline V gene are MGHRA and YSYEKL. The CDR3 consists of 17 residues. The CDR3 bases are TGCGCCAGCAGCCAAGAGAGTCTAGCGTTTAGCACAGATACGCAGTATTTT. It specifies CASSQESLAFSTDTQYF.

The chain's CDR3 is CASSPSIGVDTQYF. CDR3 coding DNA: TGTGCCAGCAGCCCAAGCATAGGGGTAGATACGCAGTATTTT. The chain links TRBV7-6 to TRBJ2-3, with TRBD1 as a possible D gene (5 bases). Trimming shortened V by 5 bases and J by 5 bases, and 14 bases separated the two germline ends. The CDR3 contains 14 residues. CDR1 is SGHVS and CDR2 is FNYEAQ in the germline V gene.

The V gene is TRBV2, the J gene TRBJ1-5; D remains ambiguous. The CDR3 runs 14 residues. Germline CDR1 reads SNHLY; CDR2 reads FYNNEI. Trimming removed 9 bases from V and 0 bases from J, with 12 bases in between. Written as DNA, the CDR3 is TGTGCCAGTGCGGACGGGAATAGCAATCAGCCCCAGCATTTT. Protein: CASADGNSNQPQHF.

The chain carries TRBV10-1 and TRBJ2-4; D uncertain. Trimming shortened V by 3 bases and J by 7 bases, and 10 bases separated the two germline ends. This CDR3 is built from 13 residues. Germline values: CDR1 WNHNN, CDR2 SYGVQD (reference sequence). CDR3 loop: CASSDGRENIQYF. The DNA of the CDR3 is TGCGCCAGCAGTGACGGACGAGAGAACATTCAGTACTTC.

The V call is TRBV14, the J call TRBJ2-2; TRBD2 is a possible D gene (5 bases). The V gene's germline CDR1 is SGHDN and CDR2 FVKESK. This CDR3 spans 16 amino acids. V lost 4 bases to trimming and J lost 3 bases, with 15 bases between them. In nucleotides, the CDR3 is TGTGCCAGCAGCCCCTTGAGGGCGGTGGACACCGGGGAGCTGTTTTTT. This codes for CASSPLRAVDTGELFF. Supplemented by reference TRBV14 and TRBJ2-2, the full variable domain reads EAGVTQFPSHSVIEKGQTVTLRCDPISGHDNLYWYRRVMGKEIKFLLHFVKESKQDESGMPNNRFLAERTGGTYSTLKVQPAELEDSGVYFCASSPLRAVDTGELFFGEGSRLTVL.

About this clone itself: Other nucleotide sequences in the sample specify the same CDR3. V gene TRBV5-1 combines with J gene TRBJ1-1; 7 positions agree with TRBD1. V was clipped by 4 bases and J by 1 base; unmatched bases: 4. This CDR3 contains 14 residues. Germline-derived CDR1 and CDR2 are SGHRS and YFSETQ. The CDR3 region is CASSLWDRNTEAFF. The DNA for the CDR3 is TGCGCCAGCAGCCTCTGGGACAGGAACACTGAAGCTTTCTTT.

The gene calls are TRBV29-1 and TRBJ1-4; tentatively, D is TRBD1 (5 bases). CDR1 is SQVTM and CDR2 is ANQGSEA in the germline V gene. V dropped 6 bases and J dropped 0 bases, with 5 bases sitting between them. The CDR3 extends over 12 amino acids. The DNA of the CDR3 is TGCAGCGTGGGGGCAACTAATGAAAAACTGTTTTTT. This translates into CSVGATNEKLFF.

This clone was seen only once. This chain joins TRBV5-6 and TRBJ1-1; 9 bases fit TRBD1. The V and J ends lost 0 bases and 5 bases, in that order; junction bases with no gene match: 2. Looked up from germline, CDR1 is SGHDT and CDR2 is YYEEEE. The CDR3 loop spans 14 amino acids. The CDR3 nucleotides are TGTGCCAGCAGCTTGGACAGGGGGCAAACTGAAGCTTTCTTT. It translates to CASSLDRGQTEAFF.

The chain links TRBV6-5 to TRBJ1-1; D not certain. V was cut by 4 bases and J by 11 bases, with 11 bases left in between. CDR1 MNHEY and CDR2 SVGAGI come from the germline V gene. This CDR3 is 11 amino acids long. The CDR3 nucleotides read TGTGCCAGCAGTTCGGGCGTTGTGGCTTTCTTT. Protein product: CASSSGVVAFF.

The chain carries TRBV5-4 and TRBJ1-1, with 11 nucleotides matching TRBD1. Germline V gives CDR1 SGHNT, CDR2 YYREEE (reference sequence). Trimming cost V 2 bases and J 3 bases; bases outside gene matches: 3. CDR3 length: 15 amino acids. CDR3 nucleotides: TGTGCCAGCAGCTTCTCGGGACAGGGGGACACTGAAGCTTTCTTT. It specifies CASSFSGQGDTEAFF.

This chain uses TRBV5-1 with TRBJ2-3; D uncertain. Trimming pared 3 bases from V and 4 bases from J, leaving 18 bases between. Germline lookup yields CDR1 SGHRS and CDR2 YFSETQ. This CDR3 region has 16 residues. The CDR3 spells CASSSEDGFGADTQYF. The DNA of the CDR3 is TGCGCCAGCAGCTCCGAGGACGGCTTTGGGGCAGATACGCAGTATTTT.